The entry that follows covers one T cell receptor beta chain sequence. The sample is drawn from a study of control samples from healthy donors and cancer patients. Only in-frame clones appear in the TCRdb table, and some are missing; sequencing was by immunoSEQ multiplex PCR. This repertoire shows roughly 120,000 clones, roughly nine tenths found once; its top ten account for approximately 1.1%. Between the trimmed V and J ends, which lost 0 bases and 4 bases, there was a span of 8 bases. The CDR3 has 14 amino acids. CDR1 and CDR2 from the germline V gene are SNHLY and FYNNEI. This receptor was obtained from a woman aged 50 to 60 with colorectal cancer. The chain employs TRBV2 and TRBJ2-3; D not resolved. Input material: PBMCs. CDR3 residues: CASSEAWGSDTQYF. The CDR3 nucleotides read TGTGCCAGCAGTGAAGCTTGGGGTTCAGATACGCAGTATTTT. Full variable domain (remainder filled in from reference TRBV2 and TRBJ2-3): EPEVTQTPSHQVTQMGQEVILRCVPISNHLYFYWYRQILGQKVEFLVSFYNNEISEKSEIFDDQFSVERPDGSNFTLKIRSTKLEDSAMYFCASSEAWGSDTQYFGPGTRLTVL.